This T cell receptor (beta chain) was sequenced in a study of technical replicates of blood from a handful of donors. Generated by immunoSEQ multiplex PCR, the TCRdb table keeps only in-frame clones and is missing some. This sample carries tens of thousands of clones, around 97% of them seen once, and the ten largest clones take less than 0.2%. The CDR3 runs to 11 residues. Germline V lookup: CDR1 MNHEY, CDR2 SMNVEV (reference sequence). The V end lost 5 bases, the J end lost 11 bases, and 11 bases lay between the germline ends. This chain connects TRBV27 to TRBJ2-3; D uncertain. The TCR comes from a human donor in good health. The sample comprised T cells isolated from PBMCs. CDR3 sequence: CASSPGSGQYF. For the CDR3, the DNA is TGTGCCAGCAGTCCCGGGTCGGGGCAGTATTTT.